This is a list of T cell receptor beta chains from one sample in a study of CD8 T cells in ankylosing spondylitis. TCRdb re-derived calls from the 5' RACE reads in MiXCR, one entry per CDR3 protein. The sample carries 150,000 to 200,000 distinct CDR3 sequences, 11% recorded once. Sample: blood, either unsorted or a sorted T cell fraction (not recorded which). These receptors originate from a male donor with ankylosing spondylitis or in good health (not recorded which). Each CDR3 is given with its conserved first and last residue. D genes are given only for firm matches. Rows give clone size only sometimes, using once, few, many, or a class for an expanded clone.

j_gene: TRBJ2-7; d_gene: NA; abundance: many; v_gene: TRBV12-3/TRBV12-4; CDR3nt: TGTGCCAGCAGTTTAGCGCACGTGGGAAAGGATTACGAGCAGTACTTC; CDR3aa: CASSLAHVGKDYEQYF
j_gene: TRBJ2-5; d_gene: NA; abundance: many; v_gene: TRBV28; CDR3nt: TGTGCCAGCAGCGGGGGCCTTCGAGGAGAGACCCAGTACTTC; CDR3aa: CASSGGLRGETQYF
j_gene: TRBJ2-2; d_gene: NA; abundance: NA; v_gene: TRBV9; CDR3nt: TGTGCCAGCAGCCCCACCCGGGGGCCCTACACCGGGGAGCTGTTTTTT; CDR3aa: CASSPTRGPYTGELFF
j_gene: TRBJ2-3; d_gene: TRBD2; abundance: few; v_gene: TRBV5-1; CDR3nt: TGCGCCAGCAGCTTGGATTTCGAGCTAGCGGGCGGTACGCAGTATTTT; CDR3aa: CASSLDFELAGGTQYF
j_gene: TRBJ1-5; d_gene: TRBD1; abundance: many; v_gene: TRBV10-3; CDR3nt: TGTGCCATCAGTGACCGACAGGGAATAGAGCCCCAGCATTTT; CDR3aa: CAISDRQGIEPQHF
j_gene: TRBJ2-5; d_gene: NA; abundance: few; v_gene: TRBV12-3/TRBV12-4; CDR3nt: TGTGCCAGCAGTGGGGGGCAGGGCGGCGGAGAGACCCAGTACTTC; CDR3aa: CASSGGQGGGETQYF
j_gene: TRBJ1-6; d_gene: NA; abundance: many; v_gene: TRBV20-1; CDR3nt: TGCAGTGCTAGAGAGAGCAGGGTCTCACCCCTCCACTTT; CDR3aa: CSARESRVSPLHF
j_gene: TRBJ2-7; d_gene: NA; abundance: NA; v_gene: TRBV7-2; CDR3nt: TGTGCCAGCAGCCCACGTCCCTACGAGCAGTACTTC; CDR3aa: CASSPRPYEQYF
j_gene: TRBJ2-5; d_gene: TRBD1; abundance: many; v_gene: TRBV20-1; CDR3nt: TGCAGTCCGGGACAGGGTCGCGAGACCCAGTACTTC; CDR3aa: CSPGQGRETQYF
j_gene: TRBJ1-2; d_gene: NA; abundance: many; v_gene: TRBV29-1; CDR3nt: TGCAGCGCCGACGGAGGGGAGGATGGCTACACCTTC; CDR3aa: CSADGGEDGYTF
j_gene: TRBJ1-2; d_gene: TRBD1; abundance: many; v_gene: TRBV9; CDR3nt: TGTGCCAGCAGCACGACAGGGATCTATGGCTACACCTTC; CDR3aa: CASSTTGIYGYTF
j_gene: TRBJ2-5; d_gene: NA; abundance: many; v_gene: TRBV28; CDR3nt: TGTGCCAGCAGTTTACGGCAGTACCTCCAAGAGACCCAGTACTTC; CDR3aa: CASSLRQYLQETQYF
j_gene: TRBJ1-5; d_gene: NA; abundance: many; v_gene: TRBV12-3/TRBV12-4; CDR3nt: TGTGCCAGCACCCCAGGCCGGAGCAATCAGCCCCAGCATTTT; CDR3aa: CASTPGRSNQPQHF
j_gene: TRBJ2-3; d_gene: TRBD1; abundance: many; v_gene: TRBV10-2; CDR3nt: TGCGCCATCACCTCAATCGGGACAGGGGCCACAGATACGCAGTATTTT; CDR3aa: CAITSIGTGATDTQYF
j_gene: TRBJ2-3; d_gene: NA; abundance: many; v_gene: TRBV29-1; CDR3nt: TGCAGCGTTGAATCGCAGGGTGGAGATACGCAGTATTTT; CDR3aa: CSVESQGGDTQYF
j_gene: TRBJ2-1; d_gene: NA; abundance: many; v_gene: TRBV3-1; CDR3nt: TGTGCCAGCAGCCAAGGGAGAAAGTCGCCTTCCCACGAGCAGTTCTTC; CDR3aa: CASSQGRKSPSHEQFF
j_gene: TRBJ1-5; d_gene: NA; abundance: many; v_gene: TRBV15; CDR3nt: TGTGCCACCAGCAGAGCGTCGGGGGGTAGGCAGCCCCAGCATTTT; CDR3aa: CATSRASGGRQPQHF
j_gene: TRBJ2-7; d_gene: NA; abundance: many; v_gene: TRBV20-1; CDR3nt: TGCAGTGCTAGAGCGGCGGGGACCTACGAGCAGTACTTC; CDR3aa: CSARAAGTYEQYF
j_gene: TRBJ2-5; d_gene: TRBD1; abundance: NA; v_gene: TRBV7-2; CDR3nt: TGTGCCAGCAGCTTAGGGGCAGGGGGCATTCAAGAGACCCAGTACTTC; CDR3aa: CASSLGAGGIQETQYF
j_gene: TRBJ2-2; d_gene: NA; abundance: few; v_gene: TRBV5-1; CDR3nt: TGCGCCAGCAGCTTACAGGGTCCGAACACCGGGGAGCTGTTTTTT; CDR3aa: CASSLQGPNTGELFF
j_gene: TRBJ2-2; d_gene: NA; abundance: few; v_gene: TRBV5-6; CDR3nt: TGTGCCAGCAGCTTGGCTATCGGGGAGCTGTTTTTT; CDR3aa: CASSLAIGELFF
j_gene: TRBJ1-2; d_gene: NA; abundance: many; v_gene: TRBV20-1; CDR3nt: TGCAGTGCTAGAGTACAGGCCGGCAGTGGCTACACCTTC; CDR3aa: CSARVQAGSGYTF
j_gene: TRBJ1-1; d_gene: TRBD1; abundance: many; v_gene: TRBV29-1; CDR3nt: TGCAGCGTAGACAGGGATAACACTGAAGCTTTCTTT; CDR3aa: CSVDRDNTEAFF
j_gene: TRBJ1-5; d_gene: NA; abundance: many; v_gene: TRBV7-6; CDR3nt: TGTGCCAGCAGCTTAGGGGACGCATCGTTGCGCAATCAGCCCCAGCATTTT; CDR3aa: CASSLGDASLRNQPQHF
j_gene: TRBJ2-7; d_gene: NA; abundance: NA; v_gene: TRBV11-2; CDR3nt: TGTGCCAGCAGCTTAGACCATCAAGGAATCTACGAGCAGTACTTC; CDR3aa: CASSLDHQGIYEQYF
j_gene: TRBJ2-2; d_gene: TRBD1; abundance: few; v_gene: TRBV3-1; CDR3nt: TGTGCCAGCAGCCAAGAAGCAGGGACAGTCACCGGGGAGCTGTTTTTT; CDR3aa: CASSQEAGTVTGELFF
j_gene: TRBJ2-1; d_gene: NA; abundance: many; v_gene: TRBV9; CDR3nt: TGTGCCAGCAGCGCAACAGGGTTCTACAATGAGCAGTTCTTC; CDR3aa: CASSATGFYNEQFF
j_gene: TRBJ1-4; d_gene: NA; abundance: many; v_gene: TRBV5-1; CDR3nt: TGCGCCAGCAGCCCCTCGGGACGCCTTTCAAATGAAAAACTGTTTTTT; CDR3aa: CASSPSGRLSNEKLFF
j_gene: TRBJ2-1; d_gene: NA; abundance: few; v_gene: TRBV7-2; CDR3nt: TGTGCCAGCAGCCGGGACACCTCCTACTACAATGAGCAGTTCTTC; CDR3aa: CASSRDTSYYNEQFF
j_gene: TRBJ2-1; d_gene: TRBD1; abundance: many; v_gene: TRBV3-1; CDR3nt: TGTGCCAGCAGCCCCCCGGGACAGTCCTACAATGAGCAGTTCTTC; CDR3aa: CASSPPGQSYNEQFF
j_gene: TRBJ2-1; d_gene: NA; abundance: many; v_gene: TRBV6-5; CDR3nt: TGTGCCAGCAGTTACTCGAAAGGAGGTGAGCAGTTCTTC; CDR3aa: CASSYSKGGEQFF
j_gene: TRBJ2-2; d_gene: NA; abundance: NA; v_gene: TRBV9; CDR3nt: TGTGCCAGCAGCGTAGCCGGGGACTCAATAACCGGGGAGCTGTTTTTT; CDR3aa: CASSVAGDSITGELFF
j_gene: TRBJ1-5; d_gene: TRBD1; abundance: many; v_gene: TRBV4-3; CDR3nt: TGCGCCAGCAGCCTACGGGACAGGGTAAAGGGCAATCAGCCCCAGCATTTT; CDR3aa: CASSLRDRVKGNQPQHF
j_gene: TRBJ2-1; d_gene: TRBD1; abundance: many; v_gene: TRBV29-1; CDR3nt: TGCAGCGCGAAGGCCGGGACAGGGGGCTCCTACAATGAGCAGTTCTTC; CDR3aa: CSAKAGTGGSYNEQFF
j_gene: TRBJ2-7; d_gene: TRBD1; abundance: many; v_gene: TRBV5-1; CDR3nt: TGCGCCAGCAGCTTGGAACAGGGGACATCTGGTGAGCAGTACTTC; CDR3aa: CASSLEQGTSGEQYF
j_gene: TRBJ2-7; d_gene: NA; abundance: many; v_gene: TRBV28; CDR3nt: TGTGCCACCACCGTGCCCTACGAGCAGTACTTC; CDR3aa: CATTVPYEQYF
j_gene: TRBJ2-2; d_gene: TRBD2; abundance: many; v_gene: TRBV27; CDR3nt: TGTGCCAGCAGACCTATTAGCGGGGGAAACACCGGGGAGCTGTTTTTT; CDR3aa: CASRPISGGNTGELFF
j_gene: TRBJ2-3; d_gene: TRBD2; abundance: NA; v_gene: TRBV12-3/TRBV12-4; CDR3nt: TGTGCCAGCCTAGGACTAGCTGGCAGGGAATCAGCTACGCAGTATTTT; CDR3aa: CASLGLAGRESATQYF
j_gene: TRBJ2-2; d_gene: TRBD1; abundance: many; v_gene: TRBV27; CDR3nt: TGTGCCAGCAGTTTAAGGGACAGGTTGAACACCGGGGAGCTGTTTTTT; CDR3aa: CASSLRDRLNTGELFF
j_gene: TRBJ2-5; d_gene: TRBD1; abundance: many; v_gene: TRBV20-1; CDR3nt: TGCAGTGCTTGGACAGGTCAAGAGACCCAGTACTTC; CDR3aa: CSAWTGQETQYF
j_gene: TRBJ2-1; d_gene: NA; abundance: many; v_gene: TRBV12-3/TRBV12-4; CDR3nt: TGTGCCAGCAGGGGGTTGAAGGACGGGGGTGAGCAGTTCTTC; CDR3aa: CASRGLKDGGEQFF
j_gene: TRBJ2-7; d_gene: NA; abundance: NA; v_gene: TRBV14; CDR3nt: TGTGCCAGCAGCAACCTCGACTACGAGCAGTACTTC; CDR3aa: CASSNLDYEQYF
j_gene: TRBJ2-3; d_gene: NA; abundance: NA; v_gene: TRBV6-5; CDR3nt: TGTGCCAGCAGTTACTGGTCTGAAGTAGATACGCAGTATTTT; CDR3aa: CASSYWSEVDTQYF
j_gene: TRBJ2-7; d_gene: NA; abundance: many; v_gene: TRBV20-1; CDR3nt: TGCAGTGCTATTTCCCCTAGAGAGAACTCCTACGAGCAGTACTTC; CDR3aa: CSAISPRENSYEQYF
j_gene: TRBJ2-3; d_gene: NA; abundance: many; v_gene: TRBV25-1; CDR3nt: TGTGCCAGCTCGGGACTTTACACAGATACGCAGTATTTT; CDR3aa: CASSGLYTDTQYF
j_gene: TRBJ2-1; d_gene: NA; abundance: few; v_gene: TRBV25-1; CDR3nt: TGTGCCAGCAGTGAATGGGGGCAGGGCAATGAGCAGTTCTTC; CDR3aa: CASSEWGQGNEQFF
j_gene: TRBJ1-1; d_gene: NA; abundance: NA; v_gene: TRBV5-1; CDR3nt: TGCGCCAGCAGCCCGGCAGGTCAGAACACTGAAGCTTTCTTT; CDR3aa: CASSPAGQNTEAFF
j_gene: TRBJ2-1; d_gene: TRBD2; abundance: many; v_gene: TRBV20-1; CDR3nt: TGCAGTGCTATGCCGGGACTAGCGGGAGGGCCTCCGGAATCCTCCTACAATGAGCAGTTCTTC; CDR3aa: CSAMPGLAGGPPESSYNEQFF
j_gene: TRBJ1-1; d_gene: NA; abundance: many; v_gene: TRBV5-1; CDR3nt: TGCGCCAGCAGCGACGGACAAGGGAACACTGAAGCTTTCTTT; CDR3aa: CASSDGQGNTEAFF
j_gene: TRBJ1-5; d_gene: NA; abundance: many; v_gene: TRBV10-3; CDR3nt: TGTGCCATCAGTGAATATAGGAGAGAGGGGCTTAGCAATCAGCCCCAGCATTTT; CDR3aa: CAISEYRREGLSNQPQHF
j_gene: TRBJ2-3; d_gene: NA; abundance: many; v_gene: TRBV12-3/TRBV12-4; CDR3nt: TGTGCCAGCCGGAGAGGCGTATATGCAGATACGCAGTATTTT; CDR3aa: CASRRGVYADTQYF
j_gene: TRBJ2-1; d_gene: TRBD2; abundance: many; v_gene: TRBV6-2/TRBV6-3; CDR3nt: TGTGCCAGCAGCTCCGGCCTGGGGCAGCGGGGATACAATGAGCAGTTCTTC; CDR3aa: CASSSGLGQRGYNEQFF
j_gene: TRBJ2-2; d_gene: TRBD2; abundance: many; v_gene: TRBV9; CDR3nt: TGTGCCAGCAGTGCCCGGACTAGTAACACCGGGGAGCTGTTTTTT; CDR3aa: CASSARTSNTGELFF
j_gene: TRBJ2-3; d_gene: NA; abundance: few; v_gene: TRBV20-1; CDR3nt: TGCAGTGCTAGTCCGGGTGGTACAGATACGCAGTATTTT; CDR3aa: CSASPGGTDTQYF
j_gene: TRBJ2-7; d_gene: NA; abundance: many; v_gene: TRBV5-1; CDR3nt: TGCGCCAGCAGCTTCGGAACCTACGAGCAGTACTTC; CDR3aa: CASSFGTYEQYF
j_gene: TRBJ2-5; d_gene: NA; abundance: many; v_gene: TRBV9; CDR3nt: TGTGCCAGCAGCGTAGGGCCGGGCGGGCAAGAGACCCAGTACTTC; CDR3aa: CASSVGPGGQETQYF
j_gene: TRBJ2-7; d_gene: TRBD1; abundance: NA; v_gene: TRBV29-1; CDR3nt: TGCAGCGTTGGTAACAGGGGGGCGTACGAGCAGTACTTC; CDR3aa: CSVGNRGAYEQYF
j_gene: TRBJ2-7; d_gene: TRBD2; abundance: many; v_gene: TRBV27; CDR3nt: TGTGCCAGTTCCCCAACCGGGACTAGCGGGTTCTACGAGCAGTACTTC; CDR3aa: CASSPTGTSGFYEQYF
j_gene: TRBJ2-7; d_gene: TRBD1; abundance: NA; v_gene: TRBV7-2; CDR3nt: TGTGCCAGCAGCCTAGCCGGGACAGGATACTACGAGCAGTACTTC; CDR3aa: CASSLAGTGYYEQYF
j_gene: TRBJ1-6; d_gene: NA; abundance: NA; v_gene: TRBV24-1; CDR3nt: TGTGCCACCTCTCCGAACCGGAATAATTCACCCCTCCACTTT; CDR3aa: CATSPNRNNSPLHF